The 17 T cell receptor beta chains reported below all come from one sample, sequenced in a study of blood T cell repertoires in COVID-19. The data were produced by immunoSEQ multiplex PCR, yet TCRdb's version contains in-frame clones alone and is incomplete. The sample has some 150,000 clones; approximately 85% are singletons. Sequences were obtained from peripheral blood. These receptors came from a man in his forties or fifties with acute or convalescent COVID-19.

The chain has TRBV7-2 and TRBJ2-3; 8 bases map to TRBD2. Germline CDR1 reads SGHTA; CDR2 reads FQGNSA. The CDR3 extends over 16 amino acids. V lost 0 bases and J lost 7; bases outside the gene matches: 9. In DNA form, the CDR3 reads TGTGCCAGCAGCTTAGCGCTTGCGGGAGGACAATATACGCAGTATTTT. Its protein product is CASSLALAGGQYTQYF. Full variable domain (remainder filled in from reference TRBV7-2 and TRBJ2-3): GAGVSQSPSNKVTEKGKDVELRCDPISGHTALYWYRQSLGQGLEFLIYFQGNSAPDKSGLPSDRFSAERTGGSVSTLTIQRTQQEDSAVYLCASSLALAGGQYTQYFGPGTRLTVL.

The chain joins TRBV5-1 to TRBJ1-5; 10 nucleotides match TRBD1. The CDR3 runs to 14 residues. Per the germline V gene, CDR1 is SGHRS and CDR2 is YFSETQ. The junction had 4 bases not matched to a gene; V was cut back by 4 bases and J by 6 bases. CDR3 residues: CASSPGTGAQPQHF. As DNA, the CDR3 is TGCGCCAGCAGCCCGGGGACAGGGGCTCAGCCCCAGCATTTT. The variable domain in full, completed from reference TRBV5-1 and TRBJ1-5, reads KAGVTQTPRYLIKTRGQQVTLSCSPISGHRSVSWYQQTPGQGLQFLFEYFSETQRNKGNFPGRFSGRQFSNSRSEMNVSTLELGDSALYLCASSPGTGAQPQHFGDGTRLSIL.

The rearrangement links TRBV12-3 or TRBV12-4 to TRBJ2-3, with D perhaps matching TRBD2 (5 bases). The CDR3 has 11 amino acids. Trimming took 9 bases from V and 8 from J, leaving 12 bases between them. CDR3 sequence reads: CASLRAGTQYF. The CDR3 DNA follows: TGTGCCAGTCTGAGGGCGGGTACGCAGTATTTT.

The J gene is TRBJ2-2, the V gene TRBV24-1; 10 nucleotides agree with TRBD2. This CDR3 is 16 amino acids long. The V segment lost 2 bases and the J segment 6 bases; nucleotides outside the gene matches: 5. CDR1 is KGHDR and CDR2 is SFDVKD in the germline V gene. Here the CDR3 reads CATSDSSSGRSGELFF. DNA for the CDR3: TGTGCCACCAGTGATTCCTCTAGCGGGAGATCCGGGGAGCTGTTTTTT.

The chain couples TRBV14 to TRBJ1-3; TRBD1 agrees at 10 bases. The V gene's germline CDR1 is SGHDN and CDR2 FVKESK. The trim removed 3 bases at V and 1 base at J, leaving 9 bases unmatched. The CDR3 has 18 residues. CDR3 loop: CASSQHRDRGESGNTIYF. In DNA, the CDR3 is TGTGCCAGCAGCCAGCACCGGGACAGGGGAGAGTCTGGAAACACCATATATTTT.

The CDR3 DNA reads TGTGCCTACGGGACAGGGGTTTCCTATAGCAATCAGCCCCAGCATTTT. Protein: CAYGTGVSYSNQPQHF. This chain uses TRBV30 with TRBJ1-5, with TRBD1 matching over 10 bases. The CDR3 contains 16 residues. V was clipped by 7 bases and J by 0 bases; unmatched bases: 9. Germline loops: CDR1 GTSNPN, CDR2 SVGIG (reference sequence). Filled out from reference TRBV30 and TRBJ1-5, the complete variable domain reads SQTIHQWPATLVQPVGSPLSLECTVEGTSNPNLYWYRQAAGRGLQLLFYSVGIGQISSEVPQNLSASRPQDRQFILSSKKLLLSDSGFYLCAYGTGVSYSNQPQHFGDGTRLSIL.

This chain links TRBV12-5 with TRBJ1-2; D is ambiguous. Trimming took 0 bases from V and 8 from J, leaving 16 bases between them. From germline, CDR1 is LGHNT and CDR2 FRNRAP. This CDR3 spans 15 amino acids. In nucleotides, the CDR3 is TGTGCTAGTGGTTTGGTAGACCGCAGAGGTCGGGGCTACACCTTC. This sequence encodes CASGLVDRRGRGYTF.

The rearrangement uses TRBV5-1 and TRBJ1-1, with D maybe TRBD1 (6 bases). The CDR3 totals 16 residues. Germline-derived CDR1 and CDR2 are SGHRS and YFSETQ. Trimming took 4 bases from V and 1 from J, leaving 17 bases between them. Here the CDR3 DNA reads TGCGCCAGCAGCCCAGTGCGGGGGGCTTCGAACACTGAAGCTTTCTTT. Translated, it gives CASSPVRGASNTEAFF. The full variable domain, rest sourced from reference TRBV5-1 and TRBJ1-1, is KAGVTQTPRYLIKTRGQQVTLSCSPISGHRSVSWYQQTPGQGLQFLFEYFSETQRNKGNFPGRFSGRQFSNSRSEMNVSTLELGDSALYLCASSPVRGASNTEAFFGQGTRLTVV.

For the CDR3, the DNA is TGTGCCAGCAGCCCAGACAGCACCTACGAGCAGTACTTC. Its translation: CASSPDSTYEQYF. The chain joins TRBV11-3 to TRBJ2-7, with D possibly being TRBD1 (5 bases). V was clipped by 5 bases and J by 2 bases, with 10 bases between them. The CDR3 consists of 13 residues. Germline CDR1 is SGHNT and CDR2 is YENEEA. The variable domain in full, with the rest retrieved from reference TRBV11-3 and TRBJ2-7, is EAGVVQSPRYKIIEKKQPVAFWCNPISGHNTLYWYLQNLGQGPELLIRYENEEAVDDSQLPKDRFSAERLKGVDSTLKIQPAELGDSAVYLCASSPDSTYEQYFGPGTRLTVT.

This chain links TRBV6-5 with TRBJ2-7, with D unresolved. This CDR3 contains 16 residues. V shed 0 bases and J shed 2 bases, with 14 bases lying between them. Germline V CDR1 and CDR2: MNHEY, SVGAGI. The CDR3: CASSYSSATPTYEQYF. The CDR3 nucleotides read TGTGCCAGCAGTTACTCTTCGGCGACACCCACCTACGAGCAGTACTTC.

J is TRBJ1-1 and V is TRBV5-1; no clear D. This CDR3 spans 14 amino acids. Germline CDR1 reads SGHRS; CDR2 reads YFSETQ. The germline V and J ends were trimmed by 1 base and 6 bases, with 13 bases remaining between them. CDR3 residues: CASSLYGSEAEAFF. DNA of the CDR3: TGCGCCAGCAGCTTGTACGGCAGCGAGGCTGAAGCTTTCTTT.

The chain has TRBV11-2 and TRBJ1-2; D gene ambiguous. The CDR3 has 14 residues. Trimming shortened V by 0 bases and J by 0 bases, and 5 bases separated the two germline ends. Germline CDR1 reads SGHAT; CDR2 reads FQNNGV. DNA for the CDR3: TGTGCCAGCAGCTTAGATCAGGCTAACTATGGCTACACCTTC. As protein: CASSLDQANYGYTF.

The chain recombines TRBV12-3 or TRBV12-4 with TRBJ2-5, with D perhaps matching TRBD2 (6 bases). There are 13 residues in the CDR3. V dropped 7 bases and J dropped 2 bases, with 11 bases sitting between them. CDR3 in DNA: TGTGCCAGCACGCTAGCGCTGCAAGAGACCCAGTACTTC. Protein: CASTLALQETQYF.

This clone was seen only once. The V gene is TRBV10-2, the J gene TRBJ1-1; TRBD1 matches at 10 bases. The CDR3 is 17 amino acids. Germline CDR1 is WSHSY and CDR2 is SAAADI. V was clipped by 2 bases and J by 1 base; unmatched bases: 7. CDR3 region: CASSEGQGQGKNTEAFF. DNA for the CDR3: TGCGCCAGCAGTGAGGGACAGGGACAGGGGAAGAACACTGAAGCTTTCTTT.

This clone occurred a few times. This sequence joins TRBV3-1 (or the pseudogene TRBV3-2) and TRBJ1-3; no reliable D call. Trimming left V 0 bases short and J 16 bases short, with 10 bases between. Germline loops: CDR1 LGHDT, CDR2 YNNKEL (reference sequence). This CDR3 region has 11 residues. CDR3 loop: CASSQEGNLYF. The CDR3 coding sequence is TGTGCCAGCAGCCAAGAGGGCAACCTGTATTTT.

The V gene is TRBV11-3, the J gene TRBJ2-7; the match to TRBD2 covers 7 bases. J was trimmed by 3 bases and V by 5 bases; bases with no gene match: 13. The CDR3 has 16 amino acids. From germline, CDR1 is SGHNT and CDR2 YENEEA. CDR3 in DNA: TGTGCCAGCAGCCCCATAGGAGATCCGGGAGGCTACGAGCAGTACTTC. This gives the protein CASSPIGDPGGYEQYF.

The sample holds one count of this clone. The CDR3, as DNA: TGCGCCAGCAGCCAAGATCCCGGGGCTGGAAACACCATATATTTT. As protein: CASSQDPGAGNTIYF. The V call is TRBV4-1, the J call TRBJ1-3; no definite D call. V gave up 0 bases and J gave up 2 bases, with 8 bases separating them. Germline V lookup: CDR1 MGHRA, CDR2 YSYEKL. CDR3 size: 15 residues.